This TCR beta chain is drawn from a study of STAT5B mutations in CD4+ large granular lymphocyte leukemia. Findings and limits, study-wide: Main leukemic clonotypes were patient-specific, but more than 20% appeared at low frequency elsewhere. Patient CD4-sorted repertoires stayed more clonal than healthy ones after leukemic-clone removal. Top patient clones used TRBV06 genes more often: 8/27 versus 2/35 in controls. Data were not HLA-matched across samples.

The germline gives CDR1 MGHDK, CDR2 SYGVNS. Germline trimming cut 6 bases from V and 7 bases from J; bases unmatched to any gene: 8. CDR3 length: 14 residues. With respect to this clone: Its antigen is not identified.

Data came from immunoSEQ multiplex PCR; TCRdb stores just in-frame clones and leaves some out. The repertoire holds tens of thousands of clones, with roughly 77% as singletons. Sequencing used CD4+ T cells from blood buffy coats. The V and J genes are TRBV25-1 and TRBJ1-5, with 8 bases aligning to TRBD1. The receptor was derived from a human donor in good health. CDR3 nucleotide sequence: TGTGCCAGCAGCCAAGGAACAGGGGGACAGCCCCAGCATTTT. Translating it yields CASSQGTGGQPQHF.